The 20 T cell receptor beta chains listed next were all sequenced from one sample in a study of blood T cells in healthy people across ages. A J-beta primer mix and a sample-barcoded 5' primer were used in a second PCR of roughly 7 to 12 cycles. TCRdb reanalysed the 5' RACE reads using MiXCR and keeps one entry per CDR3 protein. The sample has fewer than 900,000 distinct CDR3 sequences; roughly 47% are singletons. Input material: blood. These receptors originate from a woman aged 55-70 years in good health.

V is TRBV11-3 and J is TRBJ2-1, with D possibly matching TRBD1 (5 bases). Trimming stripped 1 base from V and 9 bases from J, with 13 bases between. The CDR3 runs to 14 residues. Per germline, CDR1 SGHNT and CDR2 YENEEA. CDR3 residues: CASSLGQGSGEQFF. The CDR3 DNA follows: TGTGCCAGCAGCTTAGGGCAGGGCTCCGGTGAGCAGTTCTTC.

CDR3 DNA sequence: TGTGCCAGCACCGAACCTCCCTACGAGCAGTACTTC. Amino acid sequence: CASTEPPYEQYF. The genes are TRBV6-2 or TRBV6-3 and TRBJ2-7, with D unresolved. Trimming removed 7 bases at V and 2 bases at J, with 9 bases between. This CDR3 region has 12 residues. Germline V gene lookup returns CDR1 MNHEY and CDR2 SVGEGT.

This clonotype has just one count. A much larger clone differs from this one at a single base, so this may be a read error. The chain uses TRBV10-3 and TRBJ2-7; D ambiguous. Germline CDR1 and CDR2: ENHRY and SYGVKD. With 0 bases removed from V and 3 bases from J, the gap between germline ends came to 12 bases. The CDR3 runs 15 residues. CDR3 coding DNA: TGTGCCATCAGTGAGTCGGTTAGCCGAATCTACGAGCAGTACTTC. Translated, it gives CAISESVSRIYEQYF.

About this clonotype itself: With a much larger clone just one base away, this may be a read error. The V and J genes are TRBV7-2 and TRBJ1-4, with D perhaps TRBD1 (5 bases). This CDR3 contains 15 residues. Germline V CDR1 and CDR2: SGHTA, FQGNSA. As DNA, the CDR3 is TGTGCCAGCAGCTTATTTAAGGGGACTAAGGAAAAACTGTTTTTT. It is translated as CASSLFKGTKEKLFF.

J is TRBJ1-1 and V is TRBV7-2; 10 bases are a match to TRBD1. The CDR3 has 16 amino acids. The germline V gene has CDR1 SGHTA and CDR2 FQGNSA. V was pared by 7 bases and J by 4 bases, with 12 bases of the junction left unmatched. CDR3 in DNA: TGTGCCAGCACCCAGACAGGGGGCTTTATCAGCACTGAAGCTTTCTTT. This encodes CASTQTGGFISTEAFF. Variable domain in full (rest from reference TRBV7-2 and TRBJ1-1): GAGVSQSPSNKVTEKGKDVELRCDPISGHTALYWYRQSLGQGLEFLIYFQGNSAPDKSGLPSDRFSAERTGGSVSTLTIQRTQQEDSAVYLCASTQTGGFISTEAFFGQGTRLTVV.

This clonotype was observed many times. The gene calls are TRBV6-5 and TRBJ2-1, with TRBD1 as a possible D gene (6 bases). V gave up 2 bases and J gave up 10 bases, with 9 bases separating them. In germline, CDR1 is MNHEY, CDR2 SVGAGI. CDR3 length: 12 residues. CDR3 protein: CASSYQGQEQFF. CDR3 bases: TGTGCCAGCAGTTACCAGGGACAAGAGCAGTTCTTC.

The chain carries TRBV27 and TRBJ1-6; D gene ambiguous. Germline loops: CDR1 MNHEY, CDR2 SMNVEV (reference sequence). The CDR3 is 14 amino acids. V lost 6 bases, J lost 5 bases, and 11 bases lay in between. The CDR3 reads CASREAQDNSPLHF. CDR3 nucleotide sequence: TGTGCCAGCAGGGAGGCGCAGGATAATTCACCCCTCCACTTT.

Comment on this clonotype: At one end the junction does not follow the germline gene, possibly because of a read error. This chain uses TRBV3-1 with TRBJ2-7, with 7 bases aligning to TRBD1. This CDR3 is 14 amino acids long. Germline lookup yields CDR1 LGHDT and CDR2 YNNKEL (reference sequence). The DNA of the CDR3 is TGTGCCATCAGCCAGGGCAGGGGGTTTTACGAGCAGTACTTC. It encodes CAISQGRGFYEQYF.

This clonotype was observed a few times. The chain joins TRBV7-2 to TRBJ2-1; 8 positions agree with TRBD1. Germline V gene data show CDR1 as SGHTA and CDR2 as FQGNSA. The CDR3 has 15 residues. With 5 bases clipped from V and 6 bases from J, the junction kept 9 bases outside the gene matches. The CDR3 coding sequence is TGTGCCAGCAGCCCCACAGGGGGGCTTTCCAATGAGCAGTTCTTC. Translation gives CASSPTGGLSNEQFF.

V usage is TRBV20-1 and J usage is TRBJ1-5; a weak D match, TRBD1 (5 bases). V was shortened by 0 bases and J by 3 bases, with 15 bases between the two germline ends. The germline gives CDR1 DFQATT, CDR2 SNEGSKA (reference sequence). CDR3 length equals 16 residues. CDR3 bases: TGCAGTGCTAGAGATCGGGACCGACTTAACAATCAGCCCCAGCATTTT. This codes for CSARDRDRLNNQPQHF.

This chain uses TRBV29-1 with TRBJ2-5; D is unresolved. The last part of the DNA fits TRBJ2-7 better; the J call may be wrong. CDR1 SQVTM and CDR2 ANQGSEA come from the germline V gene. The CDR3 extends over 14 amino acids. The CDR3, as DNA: TGCAGCGTTGAAGTGTCACAGCCAACCTACGAGCAGTACTTC. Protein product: CSVEVSQPTYEQYF.

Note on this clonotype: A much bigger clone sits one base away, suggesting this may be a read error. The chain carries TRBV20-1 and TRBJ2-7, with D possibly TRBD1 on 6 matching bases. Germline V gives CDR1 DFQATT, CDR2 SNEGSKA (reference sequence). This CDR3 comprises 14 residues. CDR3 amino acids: CNASSGVPLNRQYF. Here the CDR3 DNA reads TGCAATGCTAGTTCAGGGGTGCCCCTGAATCGGCAGTACTTC.

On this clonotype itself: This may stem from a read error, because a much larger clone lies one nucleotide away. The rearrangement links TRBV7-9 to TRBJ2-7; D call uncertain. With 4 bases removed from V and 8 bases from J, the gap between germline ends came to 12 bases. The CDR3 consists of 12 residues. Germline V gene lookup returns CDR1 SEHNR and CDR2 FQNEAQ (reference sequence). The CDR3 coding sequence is TGTGCCAGCAGCTCACTGGGCAATAAGCAGTACTTC. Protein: CASSSLGNKQYF.

The CDR3 spells CASSHKYGLAGYYNEQYF. The DNA for the CDR3 is TGCGCCAGCAGCCATAAATACGGACTAGCGGGGTATTACAATGAGCAGTACTTC. This rearrangement joins TRBV4-1 to TRBJ2-1, with 12 bases aligning to TRBD2. The J call is doubtful: the DNA matches TRBJ2-7 better. The germline V gene encodes CDR1 MGHRA and CDR2 YSYEKL. CDR3 size: 18 residues.

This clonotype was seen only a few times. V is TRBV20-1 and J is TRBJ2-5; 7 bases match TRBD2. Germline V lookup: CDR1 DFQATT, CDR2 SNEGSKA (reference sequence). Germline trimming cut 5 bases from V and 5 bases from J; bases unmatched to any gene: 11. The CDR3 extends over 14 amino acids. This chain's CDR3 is CSAAFRAGVETQYF. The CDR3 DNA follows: TGCAGTGCTGCCTTCAGGGCGGGGGTGGAGACCCAGTACTTC.

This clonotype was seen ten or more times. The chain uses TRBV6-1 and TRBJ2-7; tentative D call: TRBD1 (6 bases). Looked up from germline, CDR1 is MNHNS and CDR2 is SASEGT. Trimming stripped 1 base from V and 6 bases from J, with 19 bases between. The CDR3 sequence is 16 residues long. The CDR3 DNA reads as TGTGCCAGCAGTGAAGTAGGGGGACCCTACCCGGGCGAGCAGTACTTC. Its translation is CASSEVGGPYPGEQYF.

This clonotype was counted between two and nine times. CDR3 amino acids: CASSLGTRRPRYLNTEAFF. CDR3 sequence (DNA): TGTGCCAGCAGCCTGGGGACACGCCGACCGAGATATTTGAACACTGAAGCTTTCTTT. V is TRBV21-1 and J is TRBJ1-1; the table gives TRBD1 as D, unverified against the DNA. TRBV21-1 is a known pseudogene. The length of the CDR3 is 19 residues.

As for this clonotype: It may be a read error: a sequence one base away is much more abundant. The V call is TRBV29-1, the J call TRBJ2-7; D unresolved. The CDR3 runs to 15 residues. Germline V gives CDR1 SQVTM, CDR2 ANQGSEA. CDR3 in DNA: TGCAGCGATGAGTTTAAAAGGCGTTACTCCTACGAGCGGTACTTC. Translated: CSDEFKRRYSYERYF.

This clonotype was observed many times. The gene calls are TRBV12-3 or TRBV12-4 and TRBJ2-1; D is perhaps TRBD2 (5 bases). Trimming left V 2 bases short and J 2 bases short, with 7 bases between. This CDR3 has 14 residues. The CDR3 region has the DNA TGTGCCAGCAGTTTAACTAGTCCCTACAATGAGCAGTTCTTC. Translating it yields CASSLTSPYNEQFF.

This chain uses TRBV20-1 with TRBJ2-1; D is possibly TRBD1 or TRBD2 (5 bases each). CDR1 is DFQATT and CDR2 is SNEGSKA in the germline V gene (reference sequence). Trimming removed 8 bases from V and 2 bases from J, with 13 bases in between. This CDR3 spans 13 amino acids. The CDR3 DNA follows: TGCAGTACCGGGACCGCCGCCTACAATGAGCAGTTCTTC. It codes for CSTGTAAYNEQFF.